This T cell receptor beta chain was captured by sequencing in a study of T cell responses to AZD1222 COVID-19 vaccine. In regard to this clone: No antigen is known for it.

V lost 4 bases, J lost 2 bases, and 8 bases lay in between. Germline loops: CDR1 MNHNS, CDR2 SASEGT. The CDR3 is made up of 13 amino acids. TCRdb keeps only in-frame clones here, not all; method: immunoSEQ multiplex PCR. The table has 130,000 to 150,000 clones, about nine tenths seen once. Study-wide results and caveats: The peak T cell response came first, and repertoires were sampled only after it. Unmutated variant regions are reportedly the target of nearly half of TCRs that are spike-specific. Spike as a whole was targeted by vaccine-associated CD4 TCRs, dominant at 160-218 and 743-854.

V is TRBV6-1 and J is TRBJ2-5, with unresolved D. The material was peripheral blood, obtained on day 0 of MenACWY control vaccination. The sequence came from an adult in good health. CDR3 region: CASSVAPQETQYF. In DNA, the CDR3 is TGTGCCAGCAGTGTAGCCCCTCAAGAGACCCAGTACTTC.